The clone carrying this T cell receptor (beta chain) came up a few times. CDR1 and CDR2 (germline): MNHEY, SMNVEV (reference sequence). J lost 3 bases, V lost 2 bases, and 9 bases had no gene match. This CDR3 is built from 17 residues. The data were obtained in a study of blood T cell repertoires in COVID-19. Background on the study: PBMCs, B-cell-depleted T cells, or T cells were the source of the cDNA or gDNA that made up the material.

Per the study methods: For nucleated cells, counts were estimated from reference gene primer amplification. Using immunoSEQ multiplex PCR, the repertoire was profiled, and TCRdb retains in-frame clones only, with some absent. From that table come the V and J calls and clone size; the DNA was used to work out D and trimming. The sample has 260,000 or so clones, about 86% seen once. This TCR derives from a man older than 75 with acute or convalescent COVID-19. This chain connects TRBV27 to TRBJ1-4; 7 bases match TRBD1. The source material was peripheral blood. CDR3 protein: CASSLGHPGTANEKLFF. CDR3 nucleotide sequence: TGTGCCAGCAGTTTAGGACACCCCGGGACAGCTAATGAAAAACTGTTTTTT.